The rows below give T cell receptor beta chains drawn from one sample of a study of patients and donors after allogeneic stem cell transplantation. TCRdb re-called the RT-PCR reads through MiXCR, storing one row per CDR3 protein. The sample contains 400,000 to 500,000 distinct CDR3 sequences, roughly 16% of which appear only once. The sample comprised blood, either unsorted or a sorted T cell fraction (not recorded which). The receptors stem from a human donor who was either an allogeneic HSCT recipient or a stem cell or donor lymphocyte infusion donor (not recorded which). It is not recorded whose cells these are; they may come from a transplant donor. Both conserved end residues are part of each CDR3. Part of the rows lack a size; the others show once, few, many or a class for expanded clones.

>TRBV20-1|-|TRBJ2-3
CSARTVTSTDTQYF
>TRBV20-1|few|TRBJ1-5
CSASGRVGGNQPQHF
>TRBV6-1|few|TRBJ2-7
CASQQKGREAYEQYF
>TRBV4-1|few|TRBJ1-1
CASSVHGVSNTEAFF
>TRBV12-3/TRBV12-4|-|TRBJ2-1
CASSLRSPLAGVNEQFF
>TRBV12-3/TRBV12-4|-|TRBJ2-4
CASSFSPVNIQYF
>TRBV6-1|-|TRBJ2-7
CASSVRETYEQYF
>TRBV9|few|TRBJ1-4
CASSVDRGGEKLFF
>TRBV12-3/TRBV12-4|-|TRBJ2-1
CASTPYVGLADVYNEQFF
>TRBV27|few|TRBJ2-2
CASSSLARTGELFF